The 29 T cell receptor beta chains below all came from one sample that was sequenced in a study of control samples from healthy donors and cancer patients. The data were produced by immunoSEQ multiplex PCR, yet TCRdb's version contains in-frame clones alone and is incomplete. The sample lists about 160,000 clones; approximately 90% were seen once. Sequenced sample: blood. These receptors were obtained from a man in his thirties or forties in good health.

The chain joins TRBV7-2 to TRBJ1-1, with a possible D match to TRBD1 (5 bases). The V end lost 5 bases, the J end lost 0 bases, and 19 bases lay between the germline ends. In germline, CDR1 is SGHTA, CDR2 FQGNSA. CDR3 length: 17 residues. The CDR3 spells CASSPNWIRQMNTEAFF. The CDR3 region has the DNA TGTGCCAGCAGCCCAAACTGGATCCGACAGATGAACACTGAAGCTTTCTTT. Full variable domain (rest looked up from reference TRBV7-2 and TRBJ1-1): GAGVSQSPSNKVTEKGKDVELRCDPISGHTALYWYRQSLGQGLEFLIYFQGNSAPDKSGLPSDRFSAERTGGSVSTLTIQRTQQEDSAVYLCASSPNWIRQMNTEAFFGQGTRLTVV.

The genes are TRBV24-1 and TRBJ2-2, with 14 bases matching TRBD2. This CDR3 region has 14 residues. V gave up 10 bases and J gave up 6 bases; unmatched junction bases: 3. From germline, CDR1 is KGHDR and CDR2 SFDVKD. This chain's CDR3 is CATATSGRAGELFF. CDR3 DNA: TGTGCCACGGCGACTAGCGGGAGGGCCGGGGAGCTGTTTTTT.

The CDR3 DNA reads TGTGCTAGTGGTCAGGACTTCCTCCTAACCTTC. Translated, it gives CASGQDFLLTF. The V and J genes are TRBV12-5 and TRBJ1-2; D is unresolved. The CDR3 is 11 amino acids. Germline V gives CDR1 LGHNT, CDR2 FRNRAP. The V gene lost 5 bases and the J gene lost 14 bases, with 15 bases spanning the gap.

This chain links TRBV7-2 with TRBJ2-1, with a possible D match to TRBD1 (6 bases). Between the trimmed V and J ends, which lost 2 bases and 9 bases, there was a span of 23 bases. This CDR3 is 17 amino acids long. Germline lookup yields CDR1 SGHTA and CDR2 FQGNSA. The CDR3 is CASSLKGGQILVPEQFF. For the CDR3, the DNA is TGTGCCAGCAGCTTAAAGGGCGGACAGATCTTGGTCCCTGAGCAGTTCTTC.

The J gene is TRBJ1-4, the V gene TRBV2, with 7 bases identical to TRBD1. The CDR3 covers 15 residues. The germline CDR1 and CDR2 sequences are SNHLY and FYNNEI. V dropped 4 bases and J dropped 7; count of bases not matched to a gene: 9. The CDR3 coding sequence is TGTGCCAGCAGTGTGGATGGACAGGCTTTTGAAAAACTGTTTTTT. It codes for CASSVDGQAFEKLFF.

As regards this clone: The sample contains more than one DNA sequence encoding this CDR3. The rearrangement uses TRBV28 and TRBJ1-4, with 7 bases aligning to TRBD1. J gave up 4 bases and V 2 bases, and 1 base lay outside the gene matches. This CDR3 comprises 14 residues. Germline CDR1 is MDHEN and CDR2 is SYDVKM. CDR3 coding DNA: TGTGCCAGCAGTTTACGACAGGGTAATGAAAAACTGTTTTTT. Its translation: CASSLRQGNEKLFF. Based on the CDR3 plus reference TRBV28 and TRBJ1-4, the full variable domain is DVKVTQSSRYLVKRTGEKVFLECVQDMDHENMFWYRQDPGLGLRLIYFSYDVKMKEKGDIPEGYSVSREKKERFSLILESASTNQTSMYLCASSLRQGNEKLFFGSGTQLSVL.

V gene TRBV7-3 combines with J gene TRBJ2-3, with 8 positions matching TRBD2. Germline-derived CDR1 and CDR2 are SGHTA and FQGTGA. The CDR3 runs 15 residues. Trimming at V came to 4 bases and at J to 2 bases, leaving 5 bases not matched to a gene. CDR3 DNA: TGTGCCAGCAGCTCTGTAGCGGGGACCACAGATACGCAGTATTTT. Translating gives CASSSVAGTTDTQYF.

Details on this clone: Other DNA sequences within the sample encode an identical CDR3. The chain employs TRBV7-2 and TRBJ2-7; D not resolved. CDR1 SGHTA and CDR2 FQGNSA come from the germline V gene. With 1 base removed from V and 4 bases from J, the gap between germline ends came to 8 bases. The CDR3 runs to 13 residues. The CDR3 here is CASSLGTEYEQYF. The DNA for the CDR3 is TGTGCCAGCAGCTTAGGGACGGAGTACGAGCAGTACTTC.

V and J are TRBV28 and TRBJ1-1, with D possibly matching TRBD1 (6 bases). Germline lookup yields CDR1 MDHEN and CDR2 SYDVKM. The CDR3 extends over 14 amino acids. With 6 bases removed from V and 6 bases from J, the gap between germline ends came to 17 bases. The CDR3 DNA reads as TGTGCCAGCAGCGGACCAGGGGAAGGGGCTGAAGCTTTCTTT. Residues: CASSGPGEGAEAFF.

This clone was seen once. The chain links TRBV3-1 (or the pseudogene TRBV3-2) to TRBJ2-3; unclear D gene. This CDR3 has 14 residues. The germline V and J ends were trimmed by 0 bases and 7 bases, with 11 bases remaining between them. Germline V gene data show CDR1 as LGHDT and CDR2 as YNNKEL (reference sequence). CDR3 bases: TGTGCCAGCAGCCAAGATGAGGCGGCCAATACGCAGTATTTT. It codes for CASSQDEAANTQYF.

The genes are TRBV5-6 and TRBJ2-2; D unresolved. The CDR3 loop spans 13 amino acids. CDR1 is SGHDT and CDR2 is YYEEEE in the germline V gene. The V end was cut by 5 bases, the J end by 1 base, with 6 bases between. The CDR3: CASRQVNTGELFF. In DNA, the CDR3 is TGTGCCAGCAGGCAGGTGAACACCGGGGAGCTGTTTTTT.

The chain recombines TRBV3-1 (or the pseudogene TRBV3-2) with TRBJ2-1; 13 bases are shared with TRBD2. Germline V gene sequence: CDR1 LGHDT, CDR2 YNNKEL (reference sequence). Losses at the gene ends were 0 bases for V and 9 bases for J; bases not matched to a gene: 2. The CDR3 runs 15 residues. The CDR3 is CASSQEGLAGLEQFF. CDR3 nucleotides: TGTGCCAGCAGCCAAGAGGGACTAGCGGGACTTGAGCAGTTCTTC.

The table lists this clone with a count of one. The chain employs TRBV27 and TRBJ2-7, with TRBD2 identical over 8 bases. The CDR3 is made up of 14 amino acids. Germline CDR1 reads MNHEY; CDR2 reads SMNVEV (reference sequence). With V trimmed by 5 bases and J by 4 bases, 7 bases remained unmatched. In DNA, the CDR3 is TGTGCCAGCAGTCTCCGGGGGGGCGTTTACGAGCAGTACTTC. Translation: CASSLRGGVYEQYF.

The V gene is TRBV15, the J gene TRBJ1-5; D is possibly TRBD1 (6 bases). Trimming took off 0 bases at V and 2 bases at J, with 8 bases between the two ends. CDR1 is LNHNV, CDR2 YYDKDF, per germline (reference sequence). This CDR3 is 15 amino acids long. Here the CDR3 reads CATSREQGGNQPQHF. The CDR3 DNA reads TGTGCCACCAGCAGAGAACAGGGAGGCAATCAGCCCCAGCATTTT.

The chain carries TRBV15 and TRBJ2-1; D gene uncertain. Trimming removed 6 bases at V and 7 bases at J, with 16 bases between. Germline V gene sequence: CDR1 LNHNV, CDR2 YYDKDF (reference sequence). CDR3 length: 14 amino acids. Here the CDR3 reads CATSADLKYNEQFF. CDR3 DNA: TGTGCCACCAGTGCAGATCTAAAATATAATGAGCAGTTCTTC.

The chain joins TRBV2 to TRBJ1-2; a possible D gene is TRBD1 (5 bases). The germline gives CDR1 SNHLY, CDR2 FYNNEI. The CDR3 is 15 amino acids. V lost 6 bases and J lost 7, with 21 bases in between. This CDR3 reads CASREGQGVEVGYTF. The CDR3 nucleotides are TGTGCCAGCAGAGAGGGGCAGGGTGTAGAAGTTGGCTACACCTTC.

This clone was counted only a few times. The rearrangement links TRBV4-2 to TRBJ2-5; 8 nucleotides match TRBD1. The J segment lost 4 bases and the V segment lost 3 bases, leaving 4 bases of the junction unmatched. This CDR3 is 14 amino acids long. Germline assignment: CDR1 LGHNA and CDR2 YNFKEQ. This CDR3 is CASSHLDRVETQYF. CDR3 sequence (DNA): TGTGCCAGCAGCCACCTGGACAGGGTAGAGACCCAGTACTTC.

The rearrangement uses TRBV5-4 and TRBJ2-1; D not resolved. CDR1 and CDR2 from the germline V gene are SGHNT and YYREEE (reference sequence). The CDR3 has 15 residues. Trimming pared 2 bases from V and 5 bases from J, leaving 14 bases between. The CDR3 region has the DNA TGTGCCAGCAGCTTCCCCGGTAGAGTGAACAATGAGCAGTTCTTC. Residues: CASSFPGRVNNEQFF.

The chain employs TRBV6-5 and TRBJ1-2; D gene uncertain. Germline V lookup: CDR1 MNHEY, CDR2 SVGAGI. This CDR3 region has 13 residues. The germline V and J ends were trimmed by 10 bases and 4 bases, with 16 bases remaining between them. The CDR3 loop reads CAILPDKFYGYTF. CDR3 in DNA: TGTGCCATACTACCAGACAAGTTCTATGGCTACACCTTC.

V and J are TRBV28 and TRBJ2-5, with 8 bases lining up with TRBD1. This CDR3 spans 15 amino acids. The J segment lost 5 bases and the V segment lost 5 bases, leaving 10 bases of the junction unmatched. Germline lookup yields CDR1 MDHEN and CDR2 SYDVKM. CDR3 in DNA: TGTGCCAGCAGTGCCAGGGGGCAGGGGGCGGAGACCCAGTACTTC. It yields the protein CASSARGQGAETQYF.

The chain employs TRBV27 and TRBJ1-4, with 7 bases lining up with TRBD1. The V gene end was trimmed by 3 bases and the J gene end by 2 bases; junction bases not matched to a gene: 9. The CDR3 runs 17 residues. Germline values: CDR1 MNHEY, CDR2 SMNVEV (reference sequence). The CDR3 region is CASSLKGGTATNEKLFF. CDR3 sequence (DNA): TGTGCCAGCAGTTTGAAAGGAGGGACAGCCACTAATGAAAAACTGTTTTTT.

This chain connects TRBV18 to TRBJ1-1; 9 bases line up with TRBD1. V lost 1 base and J lost 4; bases outside the gene matches: 7. The CDR3 length is 16 residues. Germline V gene sequence: CDR1 KGHSH, CDR2 LQKENI. CDR3 region: CASSPQAGTGSTEAFF. In DNA form, the CDR3 reads TGTGCCAGCTCACCACAGGCCGGGACAGGGAGCACTGAAGCTTTCTTT. Combining the CDR3 with reference TRBV18 and TRBJ1-1 gives the whole variable domain NAGVMQNPRHLVRRRGQEARLRCSPMKGHSHVYWYRQLPEEGLKFMVYLQKENIIDESGMPKERFSAEFPKEGPSILRIQQVVRGDSAAYFCASSPQAGTGSTEAFFGQGTRLTVV.

The genes are TRBV12-3 or TRBV12-4 and TRBJ2-7; D gene ambiguous. V was cut by 2 bases and J by 2 bases, with 7 bases left in between. The CDR3 is 13 amino acids. The CDR3: CASSLRKPYEQYF. The DNA for the CDR3 is TGTGCCAGCAGTTTACGCAAGCCCTACGAGCAGTACTTC.

This rearrangement joins TRBV10-3 to TRBJ1-1; D is possibly TRBD1 (6 bases). Trimming stripped 0 bases from V and 7 bases from J, with 15 bases between. Germline-derived CDR1 and CDR2 are ENHRY and SYGVKD. There are 15 residues in the CDR3. CDR3 nucleotide sequence: TGTGCCATCAGTGAGTCCGGCAGGGGAAATGGTGAAGCTTTCTTT. Its translation is CAISESGRGNGEAFF.

This clone was seen once. The J gene is TRBJ2-1, the V gene TRBV6-2 or TRBV6-3, with D unresolved. There are 15 residues in the CDR3. Germline CDR1 and CDR2: MNHEY and SVGEGT. The V end lost 2 bases, the J end lost 6 bases, and 14 bases lay between the germline ends. CDR3 protein: CASSYPFLGLNEQFF. The CDR3 coding sequence is TGTGCCAGCAGTTACCCCTTTCTGGGCCTCAATGAGCAGTTCTTC.

This clone was recorded at least ten times. Other DNA sequences from this sample encode an identical CDR3 as well. The J gene is TRBJ2-2, the V gene TRBV18; possible D gene TRBD2, 6 bases. Trimming stripped 4 bases from V and 2 bases from J, with 8 bases between. The germline gives CDR1 KGHSH, CDR2 LQKENI. This CDR3 is built from 14 residues. The CDR3 nucleotides are TGTGCCAGCTCACGGCGGGGAAACACCGGGGAGCTGTTTTTT. It specifies CASSRRGNTGELFF.

J is TRBJ2-2 and V is TRBV25-1; the D is unclear. The CDR3 consists of 15 residues. With 5 bases removed from V and 3 bases from J, the gap between germline ends came to 13 bases. CDR1 MGHDK and CDR2 SYGVNS come from the germline V gene. Written as DNA, the CDR3 is TGTGCCAGCAGTCCGGAGTTGCAGTACACCGGGGAGCTGTTTTTT. Its protein product is CASSPELQYTGELFF.

CDR3 DNA sequence: TGTGCCAGCAGTTACTCCGGGACTAGCCTTGTCGAGCAGTACTTC. Translating gives CASSYSGTSLVEQYF. J is TRBJ2-7 and V is TRBV6-5, with TRBD2 matching 9 bases. The CDR3 sequence is 15 residues long. Germline V gene sequence: CDR1 MNHEY, CDR2 SVGAGI. Trimming at V came to 0 bases and at J to 6 bases, leaving 6 bases not matched to a gene.

V gene TRBV7-3 combines with J gene TRBJ2-2, with 11 bases that match TRBD2. Trimming cost V 5 bases and J 3 bases; bases outside gene matches: 11. The CDR3 loop spans 18 amino acids. In germline, CDR1 is SGHTA, CDR2 FQGTGA. The CDR3 DNA reads TGTGCCAGCAGCCCCCATCTTGTAGCGGGGGGGCACACCGGGGAGCTGTTTTTT. Its translation: CASSPHLVAGGHTGELFF.